What follows describes a single TCR beta chain. The record originates from a study of blood T cells in healthy people across ages. The CDR3 is made up of 16 amino acids. Trimming cost V 6 bases and J 2 bases; bases outside gene matches: 9. CDR1 is DFQATT and CDR2 is SNEGSKA in the germline V gene (reference sequence). Every sample yielded at least 6 million isolated PBMCs. Primers used in a second PCR of about 6 to 11 cycles were a sample-barcoded 5' primer and a J-beta primer mix. Each CDR3 protein gets one entry after TCRdb re-called the 5' RACE reads with MiXCR. The sample has around 800,000 distinct CDR3 sequences, about 46% seen once.

The chain has TRBV20-1 and TRBJ2-3; 12 nucleotides align to TRBD2. Sequenced input: blood. The receptor's source is a man older than 75 in good health. In DNA form, the CDR3 reads TGCAGTGCCACCGGGACTAGCGGGCGACTCACAGATACGCAGTATTTT. Residues: CSATGTSGRLTDTQYF.